One T cell receptor beta chain is described in this entry. Its target is unknown. This record comes from a study of vaccination and CD4 T cells after COVID-19. Treatment indicated: roughly 10-day PBMC culture with coronavirus spike peptide pools or control peptides (ViraFEST assay). Once obtained from cultured CD4+ T cells, the DNA was sequenced using the Oncomine TCR Beta short-read assay. One entry per CDR3 protein, called by TCRdb with MiXCR from the PCR reads. This sample has about 12,000 distinct CDR3 sequences, with 60% to 75% found just once. Study-level points and caveats: Median reactive clonotypes, those recognizing SARS-CoV-2, rose from 21 to 38, not significantly.

This TCR came from a human donor who had recovered from COVID-19. Sequenced input: CD4+ T cells from blood, cultured in vitro.

The CDR3 loop is CASSGSGEIAKNIQYF. CDR3 bases: TGTGCCAGCAGCGGTAGCGGGGAAATAGCCAAAAACATTCAGTACTTC. This sequence joins TRBV2 and TRBJ2-4; 8 bases are shared with TRBD2. Germline V gene data show CDR1 as SNHLY and CDR2 as FYNNEI. The CDR3 loop spans 16 amino acids. Germline trimming cut 6 bases from V and 0 bases from J; bases unmatched to any gene: 7.